Listed here are 26 T cell receptor beta chains from one sample, sequenced in a study of cytomegalovirus exposure and HLA in healthy donors. PCR amplification relied on 60 Vbeta primers (plus 13 Jbeta primers). Only in-frame clones appear in the TCRdb table, and some are missing; sequencing was by immunoSEQ multiplex PCR. Here the sample spans around 33,000 clones, 44% being singletons. The specimen was PBMCs. The receptor source for this set is a woman between 50 and 59 years old in good health and CMV-seronegative.

The chain joins TRBV5-4 to TRBJ2-1; TRBD2 matches 14 bases. V shed 4 bases and J 4 bases; nucleotides not matched to a gene: 10. This CDR3 region has 18 residues. Germline CDR1 SGHNT, CDR2 YYREEE (reference sequence). CDR3 sequence reads: CASSPGTSGSRGYNEQFF. The DNA for the CDR3 is TGTGCCAGCAGCCCCGGGACTAGCGGGAGTAGGGGGTACAATGAGCAGTTCTTC.

The chain employs TRBV7-6 and TRBJ1-4, with unresolved D. V gave up 6 bases and J gave up 0 bases, with 11 bases separating them. Germline V gene sequence: CDR1 SGHVS, CDR2 FNYEAQ. CDR3 length: 15 residues. CDR3 sequence reads: CASSSGVATNEKLFF. The DNA of the CDR3 is TGTGCCAGCAGTTCCGGGGTTGCAACTAATGAAAAACTGTTTTTT.

This rearrangement joins TRBV5-1 to TRBJ1-4; D is undetermined. Trimming left V 0 bases short and J 4 bases short, with 10 bases between. The CDR3 is 15 amino acids. Germline values: CDR1 SGHRS, CDR2 YFSETQ. The CDR3 DNA sequence: TGCGCCAGCAGCTTGGGCGTACAGTATAATGAAAAACTGTTTTTT. Translation gives CASSLGVQYNEKLFF.

This clone was counted between two and nine times. Compared with germline, one end of the junction differs, possibly owing to a read error. The chain is built from TRBV30 and TRBJ2-4, with 8 bases that match TRBD1. Germline CDR1 is GTSNPN and CDR2 is SVGIG (reference sequence). The CDR3 has 17 amino acids. The CDR3, as DNA: TGTGCCTGGAGTGTGGGCGCTTTACCGTCGAGGGGGACAGGCCTTAAGTTC. Translated, it gives CAWSVGALPSRGTGLKF.

This clone was seen a few times. This chain joins TRBV9 and TRBJ2-3, with TRBD2 identical over 7 bases. CDR3 size: 15 residues. Per germline, CDR1 SGDLS and CDR2 YYNGEE. The trim removed 6 bases at V and 0 bases at J, leaving 7 bases unmatched. The CDR3 reads CASTSAGWSTDTQYF. The CDR3 coding sequence is TGTGCCAGCACCTCAGCGGGATGGAGCACAGATACGCAGTATTTT.

This clone showed up just a few times. V and J are TRBV10-3 and TRBJ2-1, with D possibly being TRBD1 (6 bases). The CDR3 consists of 13 residues. CDR1 is ENHRY, CDR2 SYGVKD, per germline. V lost 2 bases to trimming and J lost 9 bases, with 11 bases between them. In nucleotides, the CDR3 is TGTGCCATCAGTGAGGTTGGGGGCAGTGAGCAGTTCTTC. Its protein product is CAISEVGGSEQFF.

There are a few counts of this clone. This rearrangement joins TRBV9 to TRBJ1-2; weak D call: TRBD1 (5 bases). The germline CDR1 and CDR2 sequences are SGDLS and YYNGEE. Trimming took off 0 bases at V and 2 bases at J, with 5 bases between the two ends. CDR3 length: 13 residues. The CDR3: CASSVDRNYGYTF. The CDR3 DNA reads as TGTGCCAGCAGCGTAGACAGGAACTATGGCTACACCTTC.

The genes are TRBV5-1 and TRBJ2-5; no definite D call. CDR1 SGHRS and CDR2 YFSETQ come from the germline V gene. V lost 4 bases to trimming and J lost 5 bases, with 15 bases between them. The CDR3 contains 14 residues. CDR3 residues: CASSLTAARETQYF. In nucleotides, the CDR3 is TGCGCCAGCAGCCTCACCGCCGCCAGGGAGACCCAGTACTTC.

The chain recombines TRBV19 with TRBJ2-7, with 8 bases matching TRBD2. This CDR3 has 13 amino acids. With V trimmed by 7 bases and J by 7 bases, 9 bases remained unmatched. Germline V gene data show CDR1 as LNHDA and CDR2 as SQIVND (reference sequence). The CDR3 protein is CASNSGSAGEQYF. The CDR3 DNA is TGTGCCAGTAACAGCGGGAGCGCTGGGGAGCAGTACTTC.

The CDR3 DNA is TGCGCCAGCAGTCAATCAAGCCCACAGGGTCGAGACCTGAACACTGAAGCTTTCTTT. Protein sequence: CASSQSSPQGRDLNTEAFF. The gene calls are TRBV23-1 and TRBJ1-1, with D possibly TRBD1 on 6 matching bases. TRBV23-1 has ORF status, its function being uncertain. The CDR3 is 19 residues long. With 0 bases removed from V and 0 bases from J, the gap between germline ends came to 20 bases.

The table lists this clone with a count of one. The chain employs TRBV6-5 and TRBJ1-2, with 7 positions matching TRBD1. V lost 2 bases, J lost 7 bases, and 10 bases stayed unmatched. The germline V gene has CDR1 MNHEY and CDR2 SVGAGI. This CDR3 has 15 residues. CDR3 DNA sequence: TGTGCCAGCAGTTACCCGACAGGGTCTGCGGGTGGCTACACCTTC. It encodes CASSYPTGSAGGYTF.

This clone appeared a few times. The CDR3 nucleotides are TGTGCCAGCGTGGCGGCAGGGGGCCACGAGCAGTACTTC. It yields the protein CASVAAGGHEQYF. V gene TRBV28 combines with J gene TRBJ2-7, with 8 bases identical to TRBD1. The CDR3 is 13 amino acids. Unmatched junction bases numbered 8, after V lost 8 bases and J lost 5 bases. Germline CDR1 reads MDHEN; CDR2 reads SYDVKM. Together with reference TRBV28 and TRBJ2-7, the CDR3 gives the full variable domain: DVKVTQSSRYLVKRTGEKVFLECVQDMDHENMFWYRQDPGLGLRLIYFSYDVKMKEKGDIPEGYSVSREKKERFSLILESASTNQTSMYLCASVAAGGHEQYFGPGTRLTVT.

This clone has just a few counts. The V and J genes are TRBV10-3 and TRBJ2-4, with 14 positions matching TRBD2. Trimming cost V 10 bases and J 0 bases; bases outside gene matches: 5. The CDR3 runs 16 residues. Germline assignment: CDR1 ENHRY and CDR2 SYGVKD. The CDR3 spells CATTSGGDLAKNIQYF. The CDR3 bases are TGTGCCACGACTAGCGGGGGGGATCTAGCCAAAAACATTCAGTACTTC.

This clone came up a few times. V gene TRBV11-3 combines with J gene TRBJ2-1, with TRBD1 matching over 7 bases. The CDR3 runs 14 residues. Losses at the gene ends were 5 bases for V and 1 base for J; bases not matched to a gene: 2. Germline values: CDR1 SGHNT, CDR2 YENEEA. The CDR3 spells CASSPGQSYNEQFF. The DNA for the CDR3 is TGTGCCAGCAGCCCGGGACAGTCCTACAATGAGCAGTTCTTC.

The sample holds a few counts of this clone. The chain is built from TRBV19 and TRBJ2-6, with a possible D match to TRBD1 (6 bases). The germline V and J ends were trimmed by 7 bases and 0 bases, with 13 bases remaining between them. Germline V lookup: CDR1 LNHDA, CDR2 SQIVND (reference sequence). The CDR3 extends over 16 amino acids. The CDR3 nucleotides are TGTGCCAGTACCGGGACATCCGGCTCTGGGGCCAACGTCCTGACTTTC. It encodes CASTGTSGSGANVLTF.

This clone was counted between two and nine times. This chain links TRBV19 with TRBJ2-5; TRBD1 might be the D (6 bases). Germline V gene lookup returns CDR1 LNHDA and CDR2 SQIVND (reference sequence). The CDR3 runs to 13 residues. Trimming took off 5 bases at V and 7 bases at J, with 14 bases between the two ends. The CDR3 bases are TGTGCCAGTAGTCTGAGTCCCAGGGGGACCCAGTACTTC. It specifies CASSLSPRGTQYF. The full variable domain, rest sourced from reference TRBV19 and TRBJ2-5, is DGGITQSPKYLFRKEGQNVTLSCEQNLNHDAMYWYRQDPGQGLRLIYYSQIVNDFQKGDIAEGYSVSREKKESFPLTVTSAQKNPTAFYLCASSLSPRGTQYFGPGTRLLVL.

V is TRBV7-9 and J is TRBJ2-1; no reliable D call. From germline, CDR1 is SEHNR and CDR2 FQNEAQ (reference sequence). The germline V and J ends were trimmed by 5 bases and 0 bases, with 14 bases remaining between them. The CDR3 totals 16 residues. For the CDR3, the DNA is TGTGCCAGCAGCCAGTCACGGGTAAGCTCCTACAATGAGCAGTTCTTC. Residues: CASSQSRVSSYNEQFF.

The CDR3 nucleotides are TGTGCCAGCTCACAGGGCGCGGGCTGGGATGAGCAGTTCTTC. This sequence encodes CASSQGAGWDEQFF. The V gene is TRBV18, the J gene TRBJ2-1, with D possibly matching TRBD2 (5 bases). CDR1 KGHSH and CDR2 LQKENI come from the germline V gene. The CDR3 is 14 residues long. Between the trimmed V and J ends, which lost 4 bases and 8 bases, there was a span of 15 bases.

The table lists this clone with a few counts. J is TRBJ2-1 and V is TRBV10-3, with 7 bases that match TRBD2. J gave up 0 bases and V 2 bases, and 10 bases lay outside the gene matches. This CDR3 region has 18 residues. The germline gives CDR1 ENHRY, CDR2 SYGVKD. The DNA of the CDR3 is TGTGCCATCAGTGAGGGGCTAGCGGCCTTCAGCTCCTACAATGAGCAGTTCTTC. Residues: CAISEGLAAFSSYNEQFF.

The gene calls are TRBV27 and TRBJ2-5; the match to TRBD2 covers 7 bases. The junction had 2 bases not matched to a gene; V was cut back by 3 bases and J by 7 bases. The CDR3 consists of 12 residues. Germline values: CDR1 MNHEY, CDR2 SMNVEV (reference sequence). CDR3 loop: CASSFGEGTQYF. CDR3 coding DNA: TGTGCCAGCAGTTTTGGGGAGGGGACCCAGTACTTC.

The CDR3 loop is CASSFRPGTDTQYF. CDR3 bases: TGTGCCAGCAGCTTCAGGCCCGGCACAGATACGCAGTATTTT. This chain links TRBV7-3 with TRBJ2-3, with D unresolved. Germline assignment: CDR1 SGHTA and CDR2 FQGTGA. The CDR3 runs to 14 residues. V dropped 3 bases and J dropped 1 base, with 8 bases sitting between them. The full variable domain, its missing parts supplied by reference TRBV7-3 and TRBJ2-3, is GAGVSQTPSNKVTEKGKYVELRCDPISGHTALYWYRQSLGQGPEFLIYFQGTGAADDSGLPNDRFFAVRPEGSVSTLKIQRTERGDSAVYLCASSFRPGTDTQYFGPGTRLTVL.

This clone was found once. This chain uses TRBV30 with TRBJ1-4; 8 bases line up with TRBD1. Looked up from germline, CDR1 is GTSNPN and CDR2 is SVGIG (reference sequence). With V trimmed by 2 bases and J by 8 bases, 7 bases remained unmatched. The CDR3 length is 14 residues. The CDR3 is CAWSRTGRGEKLFF. The CDR3 DNA is TGTGCCTGGAGTCGGACAGGGAGGGGGGAAAAACTGTTTTTT.

The chain combines TRBV2 with TRBJ2-3, with D possibly being TRBD1 (6 bases). This CDR3 comprises 18 residues. Germline V gene sequence: CDR1 SNHLY, CDR2 FYNNEI. V gave up 0 bases and J gave up 2 bases, with 18 bases separating them. The CDR3 spells CASSEALRLQGHTDTQYF. CDR3 in DNA: TGTGCCAGCAGTGAAGCGCTTAGGCTACAGGGTCACACAGATACGCAGTATTTT.

The chain is built from TRBV4-1 and TRBJ2-1, with 8 nucleotides matching TRBD1. Germline V gene data show CDR1 as MGHRA and CDR2 as YSYEKL. V shed 2 bases, J shed 13 bases, and the junction held 22 bases outside the gene matches. The CDR3 has 18 residues. This CDR3 is CASSQPQDRVRTMSRQFF. DNA for the CDR3: TGCGCCAGCAGCCAACCGCAGGACAGGGTTCGTACAATGAGCCGACAGTTCTTC.

V and J are TRBV5-1 and TRBJ1-5; weak D call: TRBD1 (5 bases). V was cut by 4 bases and J by 0 bases, with 11 bases left in between. This CDR3 has 15 amino acids. CDR1 and CDR2 from the germline V gene are SGHRS and YFSETQ. This chain's CDR3 is CASSQGLNSNQPQHF. CDR3 bases: TGCGCCAGCAGCCAGGGCCTAAATAGCAATCAGCCCCAGCATTTT.

The rearrangement joins TRBV19 to TRBJ2-2, with TRBD1 matching over 9 bases. This CDR3 contains 14 residues. Germline CDR1 and CDR2: LNHDA and SQIVND (reference sequence). After removal of 7 bases from V and 6 bases from J, the junction contained 6 bases not matched to a gene. CDR3: CASIRDRASGELFF. The CDR3 nucleotides are TGTGCCAGTATCCGGGACAGGGCCTCCGGGGAGCTGTTTTTT.